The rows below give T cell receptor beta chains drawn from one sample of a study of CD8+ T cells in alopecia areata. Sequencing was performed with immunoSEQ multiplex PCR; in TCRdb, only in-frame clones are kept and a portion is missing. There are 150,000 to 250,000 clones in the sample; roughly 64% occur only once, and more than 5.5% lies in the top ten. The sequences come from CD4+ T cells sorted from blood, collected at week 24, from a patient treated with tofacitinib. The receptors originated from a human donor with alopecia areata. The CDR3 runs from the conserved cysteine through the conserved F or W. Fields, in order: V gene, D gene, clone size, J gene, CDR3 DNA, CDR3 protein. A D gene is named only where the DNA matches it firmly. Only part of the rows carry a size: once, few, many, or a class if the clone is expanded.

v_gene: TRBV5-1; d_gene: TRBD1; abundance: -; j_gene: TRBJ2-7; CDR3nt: TGCGCCAGCAGCGTATCCGGACAGGCTCTGGGCGAGCAGTACTTC; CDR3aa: CASSVSGQALGEQYF
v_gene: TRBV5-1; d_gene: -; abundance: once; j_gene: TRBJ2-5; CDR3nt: TGCGCCAGCAGCTTGGCCGAGGAGACCCAGTACTTC; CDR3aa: CASSLAEETQYF
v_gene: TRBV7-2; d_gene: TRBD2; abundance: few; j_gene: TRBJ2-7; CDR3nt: TGTGCCAGCAGAACGAGGCGCGGGAGCTCCTACGAGCAGTACTTC; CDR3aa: CASRTRRGSSYEQYF
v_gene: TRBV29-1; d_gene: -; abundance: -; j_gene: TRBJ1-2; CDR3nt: TGCAGCGTTGGGGGGGGCTATGGCTACACCTTC; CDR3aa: CSVGGGYGYTF
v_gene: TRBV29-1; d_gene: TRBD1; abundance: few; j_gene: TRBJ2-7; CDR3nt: TGCAGCGTGACCTGGAGGACAGGGGTGAACGAGCAGTACTTC; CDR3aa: CSVTWRTGVNEQYF
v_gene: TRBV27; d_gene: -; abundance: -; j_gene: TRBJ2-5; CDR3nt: TGTGCCAGCAGTTCCCAAGAGACCCAGTACTTC; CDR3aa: CASSSQETQYF
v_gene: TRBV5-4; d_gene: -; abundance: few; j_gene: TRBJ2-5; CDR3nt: TGTGCCAGCAGCTCTATGACTGGGGGTCAAGAGACCCAGTACTTC; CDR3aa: CASSSMTGGQETQYF
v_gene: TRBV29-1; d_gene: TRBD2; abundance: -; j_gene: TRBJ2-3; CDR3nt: TGCAGCGTTGACGGGACTAGCGGGGGAGCCACAGATACGCAGTATTTT; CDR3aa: CSVDGTSGGATDTQYF
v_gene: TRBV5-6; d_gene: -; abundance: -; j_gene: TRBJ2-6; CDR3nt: TGTGCCAGCAGCCCGAGCACGGTCTGGCCCGGCGCTGGGGCCAACGTCCTGACTTTC; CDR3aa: CASSPSTVWPGAGANVLTF
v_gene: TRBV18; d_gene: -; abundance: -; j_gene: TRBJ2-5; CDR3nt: TGTGCCAGCTCACCACCGCAGGGGAGGTCGGAGACCCAGTACTTC; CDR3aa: CASSPPQGRSETQYF
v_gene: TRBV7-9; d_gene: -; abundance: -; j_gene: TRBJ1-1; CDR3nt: TGTGCCAGCAGCTTATGGACCGGGGCCACTGAAGCTTTCTTT; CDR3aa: CASSLWTGATEAFF
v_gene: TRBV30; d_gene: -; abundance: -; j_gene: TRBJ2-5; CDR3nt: TGTGCCTGGAGCGCGCAAGAGACCCAGTACTTC; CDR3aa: CAWSAQETQYF
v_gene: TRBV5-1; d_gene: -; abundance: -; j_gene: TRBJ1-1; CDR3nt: TGCGCCAGCAGCTTCGAGGAGAACACTGAAGCTTTCTTT; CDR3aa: CASSFEENTEAFF
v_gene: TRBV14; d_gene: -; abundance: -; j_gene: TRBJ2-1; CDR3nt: TGTGCCAGCAGCCAATCTGCCGTACGACAGGCGTACAATGAGCAGTTCTTC; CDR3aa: CASSQSAVRQAYNEQFF
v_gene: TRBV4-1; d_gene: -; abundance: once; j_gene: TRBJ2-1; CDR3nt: TGCGCCAGCAGCCTCCATCCGACGAGGAATGAGCAGTTCTTC; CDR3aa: CASSLHPTRNEQFF
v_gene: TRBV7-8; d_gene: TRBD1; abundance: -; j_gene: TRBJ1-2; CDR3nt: TGTGCCAGCAGCGTCCGGGACAGGGCGTCTATGGGCTACACCTTC; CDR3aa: CASSVRDRASMGYTF
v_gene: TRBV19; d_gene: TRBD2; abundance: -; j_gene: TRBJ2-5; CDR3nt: TGTGCCAGTTCGAAGATTCGGGGGGAACAAGAGACCCAGTACTTC; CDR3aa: CASSKIRGEQETQYF
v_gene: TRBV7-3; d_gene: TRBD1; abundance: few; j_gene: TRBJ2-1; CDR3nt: TGTGCCAGCAGCAGACAGGGAGACAATGAGCAGTTCTTC; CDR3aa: CASSRQGDNEQFF
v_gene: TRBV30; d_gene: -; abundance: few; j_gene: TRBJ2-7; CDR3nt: TGTGCCTGGAGCCCAGGGACGGATGACGGGCAGTACTTC; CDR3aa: CAWSPGTDDGQYF
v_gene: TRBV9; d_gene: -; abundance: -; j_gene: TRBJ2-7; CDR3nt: TGTGCCAGCAGCGTAGAAATAGGCTTCTACGAGCAGTACTTC; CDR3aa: CASSVEIGFYEQYF
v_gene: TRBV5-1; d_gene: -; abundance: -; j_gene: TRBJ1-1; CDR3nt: TGCGCCAGCAGCTTGGGTGGTGACACTGAAGCTTTCTTT; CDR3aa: CASSLGGDTEAFF
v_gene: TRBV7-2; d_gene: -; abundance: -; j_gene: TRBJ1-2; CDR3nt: TGTGCCAGCAGCTTACATGCATGGAATGGCTACACCTTC; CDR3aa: CASSLHAWNGYTF
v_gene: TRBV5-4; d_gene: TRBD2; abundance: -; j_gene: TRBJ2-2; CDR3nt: TGTGCCAGCAGCTCAGGACTAGCGGGAGCCAGCACCGGGGAGCTGTTTTTT; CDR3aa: CASSSGLAGASTGELFF
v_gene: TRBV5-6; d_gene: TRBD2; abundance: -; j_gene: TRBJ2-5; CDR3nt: TGTGCCAGCAGCTTTCCTAGCGGGGGCCAAGAGACCCAGTACTTC; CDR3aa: CASSFPSGGQETQYF
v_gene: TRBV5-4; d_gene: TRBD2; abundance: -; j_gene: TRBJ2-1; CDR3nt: TGTGCCAGCAGCTTGGGAGCGGGAGTGTTTCCGTTCTTC; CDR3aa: CASSLGAGVFPFF
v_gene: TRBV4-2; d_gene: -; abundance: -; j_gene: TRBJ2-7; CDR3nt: TGTGCCAGCAGCCATGCCGGGACGGCCTACGAGCAGTACTTC; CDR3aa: CASSHAGTAYEQYF
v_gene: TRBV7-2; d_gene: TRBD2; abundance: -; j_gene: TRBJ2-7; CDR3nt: TGTGCCAGCAGCCGACGCGCGGGAGATTCCTACGAGCAGTACTTC; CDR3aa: CASSRRAGDSYEQYF
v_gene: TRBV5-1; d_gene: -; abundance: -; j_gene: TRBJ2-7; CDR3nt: TGCGCCAGCAGCTTATCCAGCTACGAGCAGTACTTC; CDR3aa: CASSLSSYEQYF
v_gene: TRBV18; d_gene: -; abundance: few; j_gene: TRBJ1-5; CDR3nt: TGTGCCAGCTCAGGACAGATCAATCAGCCCCAGCATTTT; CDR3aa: CASSGQINQPQHF
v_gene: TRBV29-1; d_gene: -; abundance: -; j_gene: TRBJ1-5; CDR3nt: TGCAGCGTTCGTGGGACAAGCAATCAGCCCCAGCATTTT; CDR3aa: CSVRGTSNQPQHF
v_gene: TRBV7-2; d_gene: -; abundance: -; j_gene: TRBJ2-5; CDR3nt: TGTGCCAGCAGCTTAGTTTCCACAGTCCAAGAGACCCAGTACTTC; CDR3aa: CASSLVSTVQETQYF
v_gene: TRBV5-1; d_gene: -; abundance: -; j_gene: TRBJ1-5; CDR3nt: TGCGCCAGCAGCACCCGGGGGGGACGCAATCAGCCCCAGCATTTT; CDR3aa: CASSTRGGRNQPQHF
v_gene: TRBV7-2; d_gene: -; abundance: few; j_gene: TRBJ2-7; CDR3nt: TGTGCCAGCAGTTTTTCGGGACATAGCTCCTACGAGCAGTACTTC; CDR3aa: CASSFSGHSSYEQYF
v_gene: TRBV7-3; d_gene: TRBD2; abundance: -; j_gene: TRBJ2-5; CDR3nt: TGTGCCAGCAGTACGACTAGCGGAGAAGAGACCCAGTACTTC; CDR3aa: CASSTTSGEETQYF
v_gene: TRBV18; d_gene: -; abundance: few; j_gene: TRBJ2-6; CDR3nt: TGTGCCAGCTCTAGTAACAGGGAAGTCTCTGGGGCCAACGTCCTGACTTTC; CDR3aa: CASSSNREVSGANVLTF
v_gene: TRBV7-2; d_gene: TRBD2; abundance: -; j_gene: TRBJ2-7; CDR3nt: TGTGCCAGCAGCTTAGCCCGGGTCGGACTAGCGGGAGGGCGGGACTACGAGCAGTACTTC; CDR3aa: CASSLARVGLAGGRDYEQYF
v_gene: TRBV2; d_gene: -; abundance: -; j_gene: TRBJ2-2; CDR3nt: TGTGCCAGCACCAAGGGGGATTACACCGGGGAGCTGTTTTTT; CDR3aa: CASTKGDYTGELFF
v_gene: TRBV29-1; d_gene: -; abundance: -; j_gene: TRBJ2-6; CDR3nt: TGCAGCGTTGCAGGCTTCTCTGGGGCCAACGTCCTGACTTTC; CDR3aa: CSVAGFSGANVLTF
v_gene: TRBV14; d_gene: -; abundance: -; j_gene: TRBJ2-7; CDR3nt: TGTGCCAGCAGCCCCTTGTCGGGACTCCCCGTAGGAGAGCAGTACTTC; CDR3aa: CASSPLSGLPVGEQYF
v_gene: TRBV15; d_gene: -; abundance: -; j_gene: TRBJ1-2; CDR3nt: TGTGCCACCAGCAGCCCTAACAAGGGTGGCTACACCTTC; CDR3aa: CATSSPNKGGYTF
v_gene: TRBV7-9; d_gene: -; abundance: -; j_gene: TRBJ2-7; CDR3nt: TGTGCCAGCAGCCTACATCCCGACAGCTACGAGCAGTACTTC; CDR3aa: CASSLHPDSYEQYF
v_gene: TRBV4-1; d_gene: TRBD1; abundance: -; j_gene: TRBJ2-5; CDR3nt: TGCGCCAGCAGCCAGGGGGACAGGGCCCAAGAGACCCAGTACTTC; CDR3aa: CASSQGDRAQETQYF
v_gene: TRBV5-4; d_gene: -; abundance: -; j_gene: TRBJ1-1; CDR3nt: TGTGCCAGCAGCCGGACGGGGAACACTGAAGCTTTCTTT; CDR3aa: CASSRTGNTEAFF
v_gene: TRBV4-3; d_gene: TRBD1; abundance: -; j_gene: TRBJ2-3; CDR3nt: TGCGCCAGCAGCCAAAGTCTGGGACAGGGGGTCGCAGATACGCAGTATTTT; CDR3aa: CASSQSLGQGVADTQYF
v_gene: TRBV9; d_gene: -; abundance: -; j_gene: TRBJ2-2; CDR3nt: TGTGCCAGCAGCCCCCGGCTAGGAGACACCGGGGAGCTGTTTTTT; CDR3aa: CASSPRLGDTGELFF
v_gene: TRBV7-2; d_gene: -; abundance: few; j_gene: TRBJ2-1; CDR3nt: TGTGCCAGCAGCTTAAACAACGACAATGAGCAGTTCTTC; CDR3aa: CASSLNNDNEQFF
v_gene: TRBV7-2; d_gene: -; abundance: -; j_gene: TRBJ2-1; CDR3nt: TGTGCCAGCAGCTTAACGGGGCCGATCTATGAGCAGTTCTTC; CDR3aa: CASSLTGPIYEQFF
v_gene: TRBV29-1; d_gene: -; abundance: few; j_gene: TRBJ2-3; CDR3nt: TGCAGCGGGGGGGACATTTACACAGATACGCAGTATTTT; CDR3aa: CSGGDIYTDTQYF
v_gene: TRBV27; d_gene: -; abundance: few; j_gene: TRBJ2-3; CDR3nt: TGTGCCAGCAGTCGGGTATCAAGCAAACCCTTCACAGATACGCAGTATTTT; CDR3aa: CASSRVSSKPFTDTQYF
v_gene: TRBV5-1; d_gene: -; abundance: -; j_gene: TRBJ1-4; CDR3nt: TGCGCCAGCAGCCCTGGGACGGCGAGGGAAAAACTGTTTTTT; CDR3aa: CASSPGTAREKLFF
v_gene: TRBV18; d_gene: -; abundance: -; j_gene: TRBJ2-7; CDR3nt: TGTGCCAGCTCACCACTGGGACAAGAGCTCTACGAGCAGTACTTC; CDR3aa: CASSPLGQELYEQYF
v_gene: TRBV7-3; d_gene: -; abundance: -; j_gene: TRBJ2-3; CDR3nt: TGTGCCAGCAGCTCCCGGCAGGGGGGGGATACGCAGTATTTT; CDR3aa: CASSSRQGGDTQYF
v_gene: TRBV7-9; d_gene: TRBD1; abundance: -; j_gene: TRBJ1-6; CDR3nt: TGTGCCAGCAGCTCCCGACAGGGAAATTCACCCCTCCACTTT; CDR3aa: CASSSRQGNSPLHF
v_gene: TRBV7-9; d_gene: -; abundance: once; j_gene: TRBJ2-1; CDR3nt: TGTGCCAGCAGCCCGACCCCACCGGGAACCAATGAGCAGTTCTTC; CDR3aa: CASSPTPPGTNEQFF
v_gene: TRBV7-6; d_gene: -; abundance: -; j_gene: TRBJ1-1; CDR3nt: TGTGCCAGCAGCTTACAGGCAACCTACTTGAACACTGAAGCTTTCTTT; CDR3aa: CASSLQATYLNTEAFF
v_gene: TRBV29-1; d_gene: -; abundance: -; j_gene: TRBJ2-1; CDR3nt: TGCAGCGTTGAGGGACAAGGTGGGGGGAACAATGAGCAGTTCTTC; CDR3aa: CSVEGQGGGNNEQFF
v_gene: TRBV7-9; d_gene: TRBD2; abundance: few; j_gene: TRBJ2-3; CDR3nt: TGTGCCAGCAGCTTGTGGAGCGGGGGGACGGATGATACGCAGTATTTT; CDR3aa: CASSLWSGGTDDTQYF
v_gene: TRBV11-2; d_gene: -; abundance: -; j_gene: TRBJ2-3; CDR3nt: TGTGCCAGCAGCTCCCAATCGAAAATAGATACGCAGTATTTT; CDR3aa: CASSSQSKIDTQYF